The 27 T cell receptor beta chains in this list originate from one sample, sequenced in a study of blood T cells in healthy people across ages. Using a J-beta primer mix together with a sample-barcoded 5' primer, a second PCR was run for roughly 6 to 12 cycles. Each CDR3 protein is one row after TCRdb ran MiXCR on the 5' RACE reads. The sample holds nearly 800,000 distinct CDR3 sequences, 25% seen once. This sample was also put to use in a study of T cells of mothers and their children.

The sequenced sample consisted of blood. These receptors were obtained from a boy aged 5-17 years in good health.

The chain recombines TRBV20-1 with TRBJ2-1; 9 bases line up with TRBD2. V lost 5 bases to trimming and J lost 9 bases; unmatched junction nucleotides: 17. This CDR3 is built from 16 residues. CDR1 and CDR2 from the germline V gene are DFQATT and SNEGSKA (reference sequence). CDR3 loop: CSAFLPRGLASVEQFF. The CDR3, as DNA: TGCAGTGCTTTTCTACCGCGGGGACTAGCCTCGGTTGAGCAGTTCTTC.

This chain connects TRBV29-1 to TRBJ2-7; tentative D call: TRBD2 (6 bases). CDR3 size: 15 residues. Trimming removed 6 bases from V and 1 base from J, with 19 bases in between. Germline V lookup: CDR1 SQVTM, CDR2 ANQGSEA. The DNA for the CDR3 is TGCAGCGTCTCTGACGCGAGGAGGGCGTCCTACGAGCAGTACTTC. This codes for CSVSDARRASYEQYF.

This clonotype was counted between two and nine times. The chain is built from TRBV2 and TRBJ2-5, with D perhaps matching TRBD2 (6 bases). The V gene lost 9 bases and the J gene lost 5 bases, with 16 bases spanning the gap. In germline, CDR1 is SNHLY, CDR2 FYNNEI. The CDR3 is made up of 13 amino acids. CDR3 bases: TGTGCCAGTTCGGGTGGCGGGATGGAGACCCAGTACTTC. Translating gives CASSGGGMETQYF.

A few counts support this clonotype. This sequence joins TRBV7-9 and TRBJ2-1; 11 positions agree with TRBD2. The CDR3 totals 15 residues. Germline CDR1 reads SEHNR; CDR2 reads FQNEAQ (reference sequence). Trimming took 5 bases from V and 5 from J; bases not matched to a gene: 5. CDR3 sequence: CASSLLAGDHNEQFF. The CDR3, as DNA: TGTGCCAGCAGCCTACTAGCGGGAGACCACAATGAGCAGTTCTTC.

The chain employs TRBV28 and TRBJ2-7; 7 positions agree with TRBD1. Germline V gene data show CDR1 as MDHEN and CDR2 as SYDVKM. The ends lost 4 bases at V and 0 bases at J; junction bases unmatched: 9. CDR3 length: 16 residues. The CDR3 loop is CASSSPRQGSSYEQYF. CDR3 bases: TGTGCCAGCAGTTCCCCGAGACAGGGATCCTCCTACGAGCAGTACTTC.

The rearrangement joins TRBV25-1 to TRBJ2-7; TRBD1 is a possible D gene (5 bases). The CDR3 has 10 amino acids. V lost 4 bases and J 12 bases, leaving 10 bases between the germline ends. CDR1 MGHDK and CDR2 SYGVNS come from the germline V gene. CDR3 DNA sequence: TGTGCCAGCAGTGGGGGCAGGACGTACTTC. This sequence encodes CASSGGRTYF.

The genes are TRBV11-3 and TRBJ2-3, with 11 bases that match TRBD2. J gave up 2 bases and V 7 bases, and 5 bases lay outside the gene matches. Looked up from germline, CDR1 is SGHNT and CDR2 is YENEEA. The CDR3 totals 15 residues. The CDR3 is CASINSGRATDTQYF. CDR3 DNA: TGTGCCAGCATCAATAGCGGGAGGGCCACAGATACGCAGTATTTT.

In the case of this clonotype: Given the absence of the conserved phenylalanine or tryptophan at the CDR3 end, a read error is likely. The V call is TRBV2, the J call TRBJ2-5; D remains ambiguous. Gene TRBJ2-1 matches the end of the DNA better, so the J call may be wrong. The CDR3 loop spans 12 amino acids. Germline-derived CDR1 and CDR2 are SNHLY and FYNNEI. This CDR3 is CASRLSGNEQFL. The CDR3, as DNA: TGTGCCAGCAGACTATCGGGCAATGAGCAGTTCCTC.

This clonotype occurred a few times. As DNA, the CDR3 is TGTGCCAGCAGGGCTCAGTGGGCCCCTGACAATGAGCAGTTCTTC. It encodes CASRAQWAPDNEQFF. The rearrangement joins TRBV28 to TRBJ2-1; D unclear. There are 15 residues in the CDR3. From germline, CDR1 is MDHEN and CDR2 SYDVKM. Trimming left V 6 bases short and J 5 bases short, with 17 bases between.

The chain employs TRBV28 and TRBJ2-5; TRBD2 matches at 12 bases. The V gene's germline CDR1 is MDHEN and CDR2 SYDVKM. The V segment lost 3 bases and the J segment 4 bases; nucleotides outside the gene matches: 3. The CDR3 spans 15 residues. The CDR3 sequence is CASSFSSGGVETQYF. In DNA, the CDR3 is TGTGCCAGCAGTTTCTCTAGCGGGGGGGTAGAGACCCAGTACTTC.

This clonotype has a handful of counts. The chain joins TRBV28 to TRBJ2-3, with D possibly matching TRBD2 (5 bases). The V end lost 3 bases, the J end lost 6 bases, and 16 bases lay between the germline ends. Germline V lookup: CDR1 MDHEN, CDR2 SYDVKM. This CDR3 region has 15 residues. Here the CDR3 reads CASSFGSPGSDTQYF. CDR3 nucleotides: TGTGCCAGCAGTTTTGGTAGCCCGGGGTCCGATACGCAGTATTTT.

Of note for this clonotype: One junction end disagrees with the germline gene, perhaps due to a read error. V gene TRBV6-5 combines with J gene TRBJ1-2; D not resolved. Germline CDR1 is MNHEY and CDR2 is SVGAGI. This CDR3 region has 17 residues. The CDR3 sequence: CASSYSILGSGPYGYAF. The CDR3 coding sequence is TGTGCCAGCAGTTACTCGATTCTGGGAAGCGGGCCTTATGGCTACGCCTTC.

The chain combines TRBV5-6 with TRBJ2-5; 9 nucleotides line up with TRBD1. The DNA matches TRBJ2-7 better at its end, which makes the J call doubtful. This CDR3 spans 14 amino acids. Germline assignment: CDR1 SGHDT and CDR2 YYEEEE. CDR3 region: CASSGTGKSYEQYF. CDR3 coding DNA: TGTGCCAGCAGCGGGACAGGGAAGTCCTACGAGCAGTACTTC.

The rearrangement links TRBV27 to TRBJ2-4, with 16 positions matching TRBD2. Trimming took 4 bases from V and 4 from J; bases not matched to a gene: 1. This CDR3 is 16 amino acids long. The germline CDR1 and CDR2 sequences are MNHEY and SMNVEV (reference sequence). DNA of the CDR3: TGTGCCAGCAGTTCGGGACTAGCGGGGGGGAAAAACATTCAGTACTTC. It translates to CASSSGLAGGKNIQYF.

Concerning this clonotype itself: At one end, the junction sequence differs from germline, possibly due to a read error. The V call is TRBV6-2 or TRBV6-3, the J call TRBJ2-1, with TRBD2 matching over 7 bases. In germline, CDR1 is MNHEY, CDR2 SVGEGT. The CDR3 runs 19 residues. The CDR3 sequence: CVSSYGSERGQSSYNEQFF. DNA of the CDR3: TGTGTCAGCAGTTACGGGAGTGAGCGGGGCCAGAGCTCCTACAATGAGCAGTTCTTC.

This clonotype was recorded many times. J is TRBJ2-5 and V is TRBV20-1; 8 positions agree with TRBD2. The V gene's germline CDR1 is DFQATT and CDR2 SNEGSKA (reference sequence). The CDR3 length is 17 residues. Trimming took 6 bases from V and 5 from J; bases not matched to a gene: 20. DNA for the CDR3: TGCAGTGCCCCCCTAATTGTGGGACTAGTGTCCCGGGAGACCCAGTACTTC. This gives the protein CSAPLIVGLVSRETQYF.

The chain links TRBV4-3 to TRBJ2-5, with 10 bases fitting TRBD2. This CDR3 region has 17 residues. Trimming at V came to 0 bases and at J to 1 base, leaving 5 bases not matched to a gene. From germline, CDR1 is LGHNA and CDR2 YSLEER. The CDR3 sequence is CASSQDSASGGQETQYF. DNA for the CDR3: TGCGCCAGCAGCCAAGATAGCGCTAGCGGGGGCCAAGAGACCCAGTACTTC.

The chain employs TRBV27 and TRBJ2-1, with 9 bases identical to TRBD2. The CDR3 extends over 16 amino acids. Germline V gene data show CDR1 as MNHEY and CDR2 as SMNVEV (reference sequence). V shed 5 bases and J 0 bases; nucleotides not matched to a gene: 5. As DNA, the CDR3 is TGTGCCAGCAGTCAGGGACTAGCAAGCTCCTACAATGAGCAGTTCTTC. Translating gives CASSQGLASSYNEQFF.

As DNA, the CDR3 is TGCAGTGCTGTTGGGGGCCAGTACTACGAGCAGTACTTC. It translates to CSAVGGQYYEQYF. The genes are TRBV29-1 and TRBJ2-7; the D gene is possibly TRBD1 (6 bases). The CDR3 runs to 13 residues. The germline V gene has CDR1 SQVTM and CDR2 ANQGSEA.

The gene calls are TRBV4-1 and TRBJ1-1, with TRBD1 matching over 8 bases. With 4 bases clipped from V and 6 bases from J, the junction kept 7 bases outside the gene matches. Germline CDR1 reads MGHRA; CDR2 reads YSYEKL. The CDR3 sequence is 14 residues long. CDR3 residues: CASSPLTGAAEAFF. Written as DNA, the CDR3 is TGCGCCAGCAGCCCTTTGACAGGGGCGGCTGAAGCTTTCTTT.

In the case of this clonotype: At one end, the junction sequence differs from germline, possibly due to a read error. V gene TRBV4-3 combines with J gene TRBJ2-1; 7 nucleotides match TRBD2. Germline V CDR1 and CDR2: LGHNA, YSLEER. This CDR3 is 17 amino acids long. The CDR3 is CASSQVLGGSSYNEQFF. CDR3 bases: TGCGCCAGCAGTCAAGTTCTGGGAGGGAGCTCCTACAATGAGCAGTTCTTC.

The chain recombines TRBV9 with TRBJ1-2, with D possibly TRBD1 on 5 matching bases. The CDR3 has 12 residues. CDR1 SGDLS and CDR2 YYNGEE come from the germline V gene. V shed 2 bases and J shed 6 bases, with 8 bases lying between them. The CDR3 is CASSVFRDGYTF. The CDR3 nucleotides are TGTGCCAGCAGCGTCTTCAGGGATGGCTACACCTTC. The entire variable domain, with the rest obtained from reference TRBV9 and TRBJ1-2, is as follows: DSGVTQTPKHLITATGQRVTLRCSPRSGDLSVYWYQQSLDQGLQFLIQYYNGEERAKGNILERFSAQQFPDLHSELNLSSLELGDSALYFCASSVFRDGYTFGSGTRLTVV.

V usage is TRBV3-1 and J usage is TRBJ1-1; no reliable D call. Per germline, CDR1 LGHDT and CDR2 YNNKEL (reference sequence). The CDR3 has 13 amino acids. The V end was cut by 0 bases, the J end by 8 bases, with 10 bases between. This chain's CDR3 is CASSQEVSREAFF. As DNA, the CDR3 is TGTGCCAGCAGCCAAGAGGTCAGCCGAGAAGCTTTCTTT.

This clonotype was observed a few times. The rearrangement joins TRBV6-2 or TRBV6-3 to TRBJ2-7; D is possibly TRBD2 (5 bases). Trimming removed 0 bases at V and 3 bases at J, with 9 bases between. CDR1 and CDR2 (germline): MNHEY, SVGEGT. The CDR3 spans 14 residues. DNA for the CDR3: TGTGCCAGCAGTTACTCGTCTAGCTTCTACGAGCAGTACTTC. This translates into CASSYSSSFYEQYF.

This clonotype was observed a handful of times. The genes are TRBV7-9 and TRBJ2-7; D possibly uses TRBD1 or TRBD2 (5 bases each). With 5 bases removed from V and 6 bases from J, the gap between germline ends came to 14 bases. Germline-derived CDR1 and CDR2 are SEHNR and FQNEAQ (reference sequence). The CDR3 extends over 13 amino acids. The CDR3 coding sequence is TGTGCCAGCAGCGCCCGTCAGGGACCCGAGCAGTACTTC. It is translated as CASSARQGPEQYF.

The chain joins TRBV20-1 to TRBJ2-7, with TRBD2 as a possible D gene (8 bases). CDR3 length: 19 amino acids. Germline V gene data show CDR1 as DFQATT and CDR2 as SNEGSKA (reference sequence). V lost 3 bases and J 0 bases, leaving 27 bases between the germline ends. The CDR3 DNA reads TGCAGTGCTAGGACAGGGATCCTGACTAGCGCAACCAACTCCTACGAGCAGTACTTC. Translated, it gives CSARTGILTSATNSYEQYF.

A few counts support this clonotype. The chain is built from TRBV7-2 and TRBJ1-2; TRBD1 aligns across 7 bases. CDR1 SGHTA and CDR2 FQGNSA come from the germline V gene. The CDR3 is 16 amino acids. J gave up 1 base and V 3 bases, and 8 bases lay outside the gene matches. The chain's CDR3 is CASSFLGGEGNYGYTF. The CDR3 DNA sequence: TGTGCCAGCAGCTTTTTAGGGGGCGAAGGTAACTATGGCTACACCTTC.